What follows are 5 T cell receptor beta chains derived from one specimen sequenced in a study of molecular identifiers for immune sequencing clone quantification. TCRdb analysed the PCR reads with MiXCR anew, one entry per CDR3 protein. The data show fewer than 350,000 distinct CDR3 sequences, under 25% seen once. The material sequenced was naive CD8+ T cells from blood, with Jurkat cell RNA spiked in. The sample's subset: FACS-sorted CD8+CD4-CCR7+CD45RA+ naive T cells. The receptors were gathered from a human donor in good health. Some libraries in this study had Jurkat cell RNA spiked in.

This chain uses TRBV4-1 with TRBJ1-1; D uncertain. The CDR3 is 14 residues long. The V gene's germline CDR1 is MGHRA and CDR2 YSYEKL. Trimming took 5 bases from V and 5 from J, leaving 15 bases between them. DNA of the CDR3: TGCGCCAGCAGCACTAGAGCTTCTTTTACTGAAGCTTTCTTT. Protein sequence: CASSTRASFTEAFF.

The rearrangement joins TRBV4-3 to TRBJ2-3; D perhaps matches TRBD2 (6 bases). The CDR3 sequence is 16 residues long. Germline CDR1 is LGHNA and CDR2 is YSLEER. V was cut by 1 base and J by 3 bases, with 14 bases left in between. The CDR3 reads CASSQAWEEYTDTQYF. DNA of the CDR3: TGCGCCAGCAGCCAAGCTTGGGAGGAATATACAGATACGCAGTATTTT.

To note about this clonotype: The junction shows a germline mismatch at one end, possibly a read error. The CDR3 DNA follows: TGTGCCAGCAGCAACGGACAGTCCTATGATTCACCCCTCCACTTT. Translation: CASSNGQSYDSPLHF. The chain uses TRBV7-9 and TRBJ1-6, with D possibly matching TRBD1 (6 bases). Germline assignment: CDR1 SEHNR and CDR2 FQNEAQ (reference sequence). There are 15 residues in the CDR3.

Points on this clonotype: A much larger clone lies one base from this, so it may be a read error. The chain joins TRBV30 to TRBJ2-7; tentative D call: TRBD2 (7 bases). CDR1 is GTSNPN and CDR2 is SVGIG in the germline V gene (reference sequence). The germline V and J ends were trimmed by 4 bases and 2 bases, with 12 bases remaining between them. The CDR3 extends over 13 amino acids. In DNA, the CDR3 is TGTGCCTGGAATGGGGGGGCTGCCTACGAGCAGTACTTC. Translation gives CAWNGGAAYEQYF.

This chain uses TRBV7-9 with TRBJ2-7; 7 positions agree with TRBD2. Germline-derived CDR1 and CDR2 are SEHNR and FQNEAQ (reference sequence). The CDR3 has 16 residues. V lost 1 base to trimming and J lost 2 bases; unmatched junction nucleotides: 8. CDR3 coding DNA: TGTGCCAGCAGCTTAGAGTGGGGGGGACGGGCCTACGAGCAGTACTTC. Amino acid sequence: CASSLEWGGRAYEQYF.